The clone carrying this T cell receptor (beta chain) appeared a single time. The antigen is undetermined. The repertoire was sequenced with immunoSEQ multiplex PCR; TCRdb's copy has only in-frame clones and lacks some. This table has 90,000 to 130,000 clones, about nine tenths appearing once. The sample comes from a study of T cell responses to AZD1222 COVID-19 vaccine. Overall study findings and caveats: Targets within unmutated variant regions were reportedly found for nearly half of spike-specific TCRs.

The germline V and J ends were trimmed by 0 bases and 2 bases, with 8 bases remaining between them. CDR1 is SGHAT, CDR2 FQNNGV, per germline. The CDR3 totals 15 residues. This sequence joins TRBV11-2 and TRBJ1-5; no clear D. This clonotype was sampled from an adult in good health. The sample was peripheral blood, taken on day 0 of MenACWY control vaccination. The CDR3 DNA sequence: TGTGCCAGCAGCTTAGAGGGAAGCGGCAATCAGCCCCAGCATTTT. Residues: CASSLEGSGNQPQHF.